This T cell receptor beta chain was captured in a study of CD8+CD57+ T cells in acquired aplastic anemia. CDR3 length equals 16 residues. V was shortened by 2 bases and J by 0 bases, with 11 bases between the two germline ends. Germline V gives CDR1 ENHRY, CDR2 SYGVKD. Genomic DNA templated the TCR beta VDJ and CDR3 profiling. TCRdb independently ran MiXCR on the reads; one entry per CDR3 protein. The table lists fewer than 150,000 distinct CDR3 sequences, 48% of them singletons. The clonotype originates from a human donor in good health, serving as a control. Sequences were obtained from sorted CD4+, CD8+, or CD8+CD57+ T cells (not recorded which) from PBMCs. The rearrangement joins TRBV10-3 to TRBJ2-1; a weak D match, TRBD1 (5 bases). CDR3 DNA sequence: TGTGCCATCAGTGAGAAATCAGGGCTCTCCTACAATGAGCAGTTCTTC. Amino acid sequence: CAISEKSGLSYNEQFF.